Presented here are 8 T cell receptor beta chains from one specimen sequenced in a study of T cell repertoires in cytomegalovirus infection. TCRdb re-analysed the reads in MiXCR, keeping a single row per CDR3 protein. The table lists about 740,000 distinct CDR3 sequences, 35% to 40% of them singletons. Sequencing used PBMCs. These receptors were collected from a human donor in good health (CMV status not recorded). Some clones in this sample may be carry-over from other donors' samples.

The rearrangement uses TRBV29-1 and TRBJ1-2; no reliable D call. The CDR3 totals 11 residues. From germline, CDR1 is SQVTM and CDR2 ANQGSEA. The V end lost 4 bases, the J end lost 8 bases, and 11 bases lay between the germline ends. The CDR3 nucleotides are TGCAGCGTTGGTCGGTTGGAAGGCTACACCTTC. Encoded protein: CSVGRLEGYTF.

In this sample, this clonotype turned up a few times. The chain has TRBV19 and TRBJ2-1; 9 bases fit TRBD1. After removal of 4 bases from V and 7 bases from J, the junction contained 5 bases not matched to a gene. The CDR3 totals 14 residues. Germline lookup yields CDR1 LNHDA and CDR2 SQIVND (reference sequence). CDR3 sequence reads: CASSRMDRGNEQFF. In DNA, the CDR3 is TGTGCCAGTAGTAGAATGGACAGGGGAAATGAGCAGTTCTTC.

This clonotype has only a few counts. The chain uses TRBV4-1 and TRBJ2-1, with 7 bases identical to TRBD1. V trimming: 3 bases; J trimming: 5 bases; junction bases outside the gene matches: 7. The CDR3 has 15 amino acids. Germline V gene lookup returns CDR1 MGHRA and CDR2 YSYEKL. CDR3 protein: CASSQVDRDHNEQFF. DNA for the CDR3: TGCGCCAGCAGCCAGGTCGACAGGGATCACAATGAGCAGTTCTTC.

As concerns this clonotype: A much more abundant neighbour one base away suggests this may be a read error. J is TRBJ2-2 and V is TRBV12-3 or TRBV12-4; 7 nucleotides line up with TRBD1. This CDR3 is built from 15 residues. With V trimmed by 3 bases and J by 0 bases, 1 base remained unmatched. DNA of the CDR3: TGTGCCAGCAGTTTTACAGGGGCGAACACCGGGGAGCTGTTTTTT. This codes for CASSFTGANTGELFF.

The chain joins TRBV7-2 to TRBJ2-7; D might be TRBD1 (6 bases). Looked up from germline, CDR1 is SGHTA and CDR2 is FQGNSA. The CDR3 is made up of 14 amino acids. V was shortened by 5 bases and J by 3 bases, with 14 bases between the two germline ends. The CDR3 loop reads CASSLQTGRYEQYF. The DNA of the CDR3 is TGTGCCAGCAGCCTTCAGACAGGCCGCTACGAGCAGTACTTC.

This clonotype was detected once. Possible read error: a much larger clone is one base away. The chain is built from TRBV7-2 and TRBJ2-7; 10 bases are a match to TRBD1. Losses at the gene ends were 3 bases for V and 2 bases for J; bases not matched to a gene: 10. Germline CDR1 is SGHTA and CDR2 is FQGNSA. The CDR3 has 17 amino acids. CDR3 residues: CASSFRDRGPVAYEQYF. The CDR3, as DNA: TGTGCCAGCAGCTTCCGGGACAGGGGCCCCGTCGCCTACGAGCAGTACTTC.

The table lists this clonotype with a few counts. V and J are TRBV7-2 and TRBJ2-7, with 7 nucleotides matching TRBD2. The CDR3 loop spans 15 amino acids. The V gene end was trimmed by 5 bases and the J gene end by 2 bases; junction bases not matched to a gene: 9. From germline, CDR1 is SGHTA and CDR2 FQGNSA. CDR3: CASSRVGGGPYEQYF. The DNA of the CDR3 is TGTGCCAGCAGCCGGGTGGGGGGGGGACCCTACGAGCAGTACTTC.

This chain connects TRBV20-1 to TRBJ2-1; 12 nucleotides match TRBD2. The ends lost 5 bases at V and 6 bases at J; junction bases unmatched: 8. The CDR3 contains 15 residues. Germline loops: CDR1 DFQATT, CDR2 SNEGSKA (reference sequence). CDR3 nucleotides: TGCAGTGCTGAGACTAGCGGGAGCCCCGTCAATGAGCAGTTCTTC. This translates into CSAETSGSPVNEQFF.